The sequence of this T cell receptor (beta chain) was determined in a study of T cell repertoires in cytomegalovirus infection. Across the whole study: Public signatures in TCR beta pointed to CMV infection and matching HLA type. Study findings and constraints: Clonotypes of TCR beta that were HLA-C-restricted and CMV-specific dominated the ex vivo response. Summed frequency of public TCR beta families distinguished CMV carriers with the relevant HLA.

Each CDR3 protein is one row after TCRdb ran MiXCR on the reads. Seen here are about 180,000 distinct CDR3 sequences, around 14% observed once, and the top ten hold roughly a quarter. In regard to this clonotype: Its target is unknown.

The length of the CDR3 is 16 residues. CDR1 is SGHDN, CDR2 FVKESK, per germline. V dropped 3 bases and J dropped 3 bases, with 12 bases sitting between them. The TCR was taken from a human donor in good health (CMV status not recorded). Some clones in this sample may be carry-over from other donors' samples. This chain connects TRBV14 to TRBJ1-6; tentatively, D is TRBD1 (5 bases). The source material was PBMCs. The CDR3 loop reads CASSQGPGLYNSPLHF. CDR3 nucleotides: TGTGCCAGCAGCCAGGGACCCGGGCTCTATAATTCACCCCTCCACTTT.